The clone carrying this T cell receptor beta chain has a handful of counts. Its specificity is not known. A sample-barcoded 5' primer and a J-beta primer mix were used in a second PCR of roughly 6 to 11 cycles. Sequencing yielded, for each sample, at least 3 million paired-end reads carrying CDR3. TCRdb processed the 5' RACE reads anew with MiXCR; each CDR3 protein has one entry. The table records 800,000 or so distinct CDR3 sequences, less than 80% of them present only once. This CDR3 has 13 residues. The V end was cut by 6 bases, the J end by 4 bases, with 12 bases between. Germline values: CDR1 MNHEY, CDR2 SVGEGT. The sample comes from a study of blood T cells in healthy people across ages. Study-level points and caveats: Estimates based on one million T cells were treated as lower bounds.

Material for sequencing was blood. This clonotype originated in a man aged 25-45 years in good health. The genes are TRBV6-2 or TRBV6-3 and TRBJ2-5; D gene unclear. The CDR3 nucleotides read TGTGCCAGCAGCGACCTCTATGGAGAGACCCAGTACTTC. Its protein is CASSDLYGETQYF.